This T cell receptor (beta chain) was profiled in a study of early T cells in non-severe SARS-CoV-2 infection. Overall study context: Chains were unpaired, as sequencing was done on bulk RNA from unsorted whole blood.

Germline CDR1 is LGHNA and CDR2 is YNFKEQ. Unmatched junction bases numbered 4, after V lost 3 bases and J lost 3 bases. This CDR3 is built from 14 residues. The study, taken as a whole, reports: Private and CD4 specificities were missed by VDJdb matching, skewed to anti-spike CD8.

Individual cDNA molecules each received unique molecular identifiers attached to them. TCRdb called the 5' RACE reads again in MiXCR, with one record for every CDR3 protein. The table shows about 25,000 distinct CDR3 sequences, with roughly 4.8% occurring only once. Regarding this clonotype: As yet, its antigen is unknown.

The TCR originated in an adult who was a healthcare worker with PCR-confirmed SARS-CoV-2 infection or an uninfected control (not recorded which). The sequenced material came from whole blood. The chain combines TRBV4-2 with TRBJ2-7; 8 nucleotides agree with TRBD2. CDR3 sequence reads: CASSQGGGNYEQYF. CDR3 nucleotide sequence: TGTGCCAGCAGCCAGGGCGGGGGGAACTACGAGCAGTACTTC.